This entry lists 10 T cell receptor beta chains sequenced from one sample in a study of blood T cell repertoires in COVID-19. TCRdb's table, derived via immunoSEQ multiplex PCR, lists solely in-frame clones and lacks some. The repertoire consists of tens of thousands of clones, with around 91% occurring once and the leading ten covering 0.4% to 0.55%. The material sequenced was peripheral blood. The receptors here all came from a man aged 45-65 years with COVID-19, enrolled during active disease.

This chain joins TRBV12-3 or TRBV12-4 and TRBJ1-1; 7 positions match TRBD1. This CDR3 has 13 amino acids. Trimming cost V 4 bases and J 4 bases; bases outside gene matches: 3. Written as DNA, the CDR3 is TGTGCCAGCAGTTGGGCAGGGGGCACTGAAGCTTTCTTT. It is translated as CASSWAGGTEAFF.

This clone was picked up a small number of times. The chain employs TRBV5-1 and TRBJ1-1, with D uncertain. V was pared by 4 bases and J by 3 bases, with 13 bases between. The CDR3 runs to 14 residues. Germline values: CDR1 SGHRS, CDR2 YFSETQ. The CDR3 DNA reads TGCGCCAGCAGCCTCGGAGAGGGCTACACTGAAGCTTTCTTT. It translates to CASSLGEGYTEAFF.

CDR3 bases: TGCAGCGTTGAGCGTCGGTCCCTGGATGGCTACACCTTC. It specifies CSVERRSLDGYTF. The rearrangement uses TRBV29-1 and TRBJ1-2; D is uncertain. V gave up 3 bases and J gave up 6 bases, with 14 bases separating them. Germline CDR1 is SQVTM and CDR2 is ANQGSEA. This CDR3 is built from 13 residues.

CDR3 in amino acids: CASTQVPGYETQYF. The CDR3 DNA reads TGTGCCAGCACCCAAGTTCCAGGGTATGAGACCCAGTACTTC. The V call is TRBV6-6, the J call TRBJ2-5; D possibly corresponds to TRBD1 (5 bases). This CDR3 has 14 amino acids. CDR1 and CDR2 (germline): MNHNY, SVGAGI (reference sequence). Trimming stripped 7 bases from V and 5 bases from J, with 17 bases between.

The chain combines TRBV5-1 with TRBJ2-7; D uncertain. Trimming took off 0 bases at V and 6 bases at J, with 13 bases between the two ends. CDR1 and CDR2 from the germline V gene are SGHRS and YFSETQ. This CDR3 comprises 14 residues. Written as DNA, the CDR3 is TGCGCCAGCAGCTTGGTCGCCCTCACCGGCGAGCAGTACTTC. Its translation: CASSLVALTGEQYF.

V gene TRBV6-6 combines with J gene TRBJ2-7; TRBD1 agrees at 10 bases. The V gene's germline CDR1 is MNHNY and CDR2 SVGAGI (reference sequence). The CDR3 sequence is 16 residues long. V lost 2 bases to trimming and J lost 3 bases; unmatched junction nucleotides: 7. The CDR3: CASSYPSGTGDYEQYF. As DNA, the CDR3 is TGTGCCAGCAGTTACCCCTCCGGGACAGGGGACTACGAGCAGTACTTC.

This chain connects TRBV4-3 to TRBJ2-1, with 7 bases that match TRBD1. V lost 4 bases, J lost 7 bases, and 7 bases stayed unmatched. The CDR3 runs to 14 residues. Per germline, CDR1 LGHNA and CDR2 YSLEER. CDR3 in DNA: TGCGCCAGCAGCCGAGGCCCAGGGGGAAATGAGCAGTTCTTC. This codes for CASSRGPGGNEQFF.

This clone appeared once. The chain joins TRBV2 to TRBJ1-2, with D possibly matching TRBD1 (5 bases). The V gene's germline CDR1 is SNHLY and CDR2 FYNNEI. The CDR3 consists of 15 residues. V was shortened by 2 bases and J by 2 bases, with 12 bases between the two germline ends. The CDR3 nucleotides are TGTGCCAGCAGTGAATCGCGGCAGGGAAACTATGGCTACACCTTC. It encodes CASSESRQGNYGYTF.

V usage is TRBV4-1 and J usage is TRBJ1-1; D gene unclear. The CDR3 sequence is 12 residues long. Germline-derived CDR1 and CDR2 are MGHRA and YSYEKL. With 4 bases removed from V and 5 bases from J, the gap between germline ends came to 8 bases. The CDR3 loop is CASSPSRTEAFF. The CDR3 region has the DNA TGCGCCAGCAGCCCCTCCAGGACTGAAGCTTTCTTT.

This clone was counted only a few times. This rearrangement joins TRBV18 to TRBJ1-3; 7 bases are a match to TRBD1. V was pared by 3 bases and J by 0 bases, with 14 bases of the junction left unmatched. The CDR3 covers 19 residues. Germline assignment: CDR1 KGHSH and CDR2 LQKENI. The CDR3 is CASSPLRQTGHDSGNTIYF. For the CDR3, the DNA is TGTGCCAGCTCACCCCTACGTCAGACAGGGCATGACTCTGGAAACACCATATATTTT.